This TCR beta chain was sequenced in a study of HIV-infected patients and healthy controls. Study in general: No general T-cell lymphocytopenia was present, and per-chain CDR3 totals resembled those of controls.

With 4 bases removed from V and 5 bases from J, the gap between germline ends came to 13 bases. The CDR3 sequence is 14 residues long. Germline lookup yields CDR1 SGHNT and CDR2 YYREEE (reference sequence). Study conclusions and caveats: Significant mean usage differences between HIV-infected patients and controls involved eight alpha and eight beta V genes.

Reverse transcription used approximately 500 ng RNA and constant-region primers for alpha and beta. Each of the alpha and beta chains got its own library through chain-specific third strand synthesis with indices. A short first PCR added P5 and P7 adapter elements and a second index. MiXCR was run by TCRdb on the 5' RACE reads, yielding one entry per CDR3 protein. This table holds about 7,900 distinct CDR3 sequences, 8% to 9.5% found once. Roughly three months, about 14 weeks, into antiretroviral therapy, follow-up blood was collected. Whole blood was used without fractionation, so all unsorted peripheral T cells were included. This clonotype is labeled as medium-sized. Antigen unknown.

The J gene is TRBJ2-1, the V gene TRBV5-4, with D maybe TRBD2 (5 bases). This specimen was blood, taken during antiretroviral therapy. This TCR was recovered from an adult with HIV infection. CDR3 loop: CASSPGLANNEQFF. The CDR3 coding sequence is TGTGCCAGCAGCCCAGGACTGGCTAACAATGAGCAGTTCTTC.